This T cell receptor beta chain emerged from a study of pediatric ulcerative colitis. Looking at the study overall: Disease was pancolitis in six or seven and left-sided in two, histology-confirmed.

Details on this clone: Antigen unknown.

Measured with immunoSEQ multiplex PCR; TCRdb has only the in-frame clones, and not every one. The sample yields roughly 45,000 clones, over 70% seen once. Germline V gene sequence: CDR1 SNHLY, CDR2 FYNNEI. The CDR3 consists of 11 residues. Trimming cost V 7 bases and J 1 base, with 4 bases left between them. One to two pinch biopsies were taken from the rectum during colonoscopy. Broader study findings: Ulcerative colitis patients shared more blood-rectal clones than controls. Rectal pinch biopsies may have included blood-derived T cells, especially in patients with overt colitis. Clonal expansions reduced rectal repertoire diversity in acute severe colitis.

The sequence derives from a girl aged 5-17 years with moderate ulcerative colitis. This chain links TRBV2 with TRBJ1-1; D is uncertain. Sequencing input: gut tissue. The CDR3 protein is CASTGNTEAFF. The CDR3 DNA reads as TGTGCCAGCACAGGGAACACTGAAGCTTTCTTT.